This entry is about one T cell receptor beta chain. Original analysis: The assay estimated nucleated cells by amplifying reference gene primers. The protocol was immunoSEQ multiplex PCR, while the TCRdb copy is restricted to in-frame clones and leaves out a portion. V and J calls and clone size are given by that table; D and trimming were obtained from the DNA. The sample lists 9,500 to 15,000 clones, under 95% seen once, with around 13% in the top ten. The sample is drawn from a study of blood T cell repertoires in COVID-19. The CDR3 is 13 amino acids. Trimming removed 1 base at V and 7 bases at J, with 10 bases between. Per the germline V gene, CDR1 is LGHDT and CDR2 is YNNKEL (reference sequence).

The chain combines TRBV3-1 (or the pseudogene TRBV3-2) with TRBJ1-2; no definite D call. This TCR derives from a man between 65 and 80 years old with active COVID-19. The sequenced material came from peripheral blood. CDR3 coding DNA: TGTGCCAGCAGCCAAGTGCGGGCTGGTGGCTACACCTTC. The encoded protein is CASSQVRAGGYTF.